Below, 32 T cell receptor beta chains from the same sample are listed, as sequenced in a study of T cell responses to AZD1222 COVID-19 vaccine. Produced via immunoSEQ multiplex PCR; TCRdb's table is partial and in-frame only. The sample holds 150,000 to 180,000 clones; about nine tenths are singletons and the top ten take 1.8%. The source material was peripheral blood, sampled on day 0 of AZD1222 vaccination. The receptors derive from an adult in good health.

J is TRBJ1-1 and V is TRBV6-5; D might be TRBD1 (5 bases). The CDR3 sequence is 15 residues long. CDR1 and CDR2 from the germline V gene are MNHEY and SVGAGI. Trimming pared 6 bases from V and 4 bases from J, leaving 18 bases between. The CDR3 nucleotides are TGTGCCAGCAGCGTTTTTAGGGACGTTCCCACTGAAGCTTTCTTT. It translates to CASSVFRDVPTEAFF.

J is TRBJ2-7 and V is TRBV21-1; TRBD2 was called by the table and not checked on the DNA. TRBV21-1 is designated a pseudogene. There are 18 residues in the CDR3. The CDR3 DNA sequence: TGTGCCAGCACCCCTAGGGACTTTTCAGGAACCGACGCCTACGAGCAGTACTTC. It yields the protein CASTPRDFSGTDAYEQYF.

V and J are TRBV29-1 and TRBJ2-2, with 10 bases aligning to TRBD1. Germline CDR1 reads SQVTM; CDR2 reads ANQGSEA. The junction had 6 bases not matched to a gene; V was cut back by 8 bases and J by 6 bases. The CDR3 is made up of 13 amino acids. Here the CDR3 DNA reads TGCAGCACCGGGACAGGGGTTCCCGGGGAGCTGTTTTTT. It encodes CSTGTGVPGELFF.

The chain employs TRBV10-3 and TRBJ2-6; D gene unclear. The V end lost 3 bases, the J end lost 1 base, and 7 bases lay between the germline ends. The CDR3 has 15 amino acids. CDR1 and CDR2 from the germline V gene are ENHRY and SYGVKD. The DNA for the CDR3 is TGTGCCATCAGTGATTTGCAGTCTGGGGCCAACGTCCTGACTTTC. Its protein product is CAISDLQSGANVLTF.

The CDR3: CASSLQGDNQPQHF. In DNA, the CDR3 is TGTGCCAGCAGCTTACAGGGGGACAATCAGCCCCAGCATTTT. The V and J genes are TRBV7-9 and TRBJ1-5; 7 bases map to TRBD1. The CDR3 loop spans 14 amino acids. Germline trimming cut 2 bases from V and 3 bases from J; bases unmatched to any gene: 1. CDR1 and CDR2 (germline): SEHNR, FQNEAQ (reference sequence).

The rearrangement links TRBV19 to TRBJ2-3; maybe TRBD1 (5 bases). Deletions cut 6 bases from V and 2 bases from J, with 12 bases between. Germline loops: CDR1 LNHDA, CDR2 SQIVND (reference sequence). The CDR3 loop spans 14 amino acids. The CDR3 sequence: CASSTDSYTDTQYF. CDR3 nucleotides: TGTGCCAGTAGCACAGACAGTTACACAGATACGCAGTATTTT.

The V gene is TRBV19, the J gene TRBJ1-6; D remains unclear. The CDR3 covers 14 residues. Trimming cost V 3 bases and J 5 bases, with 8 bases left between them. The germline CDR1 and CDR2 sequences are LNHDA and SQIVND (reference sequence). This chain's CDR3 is CASSISQHNSPLHF. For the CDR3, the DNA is TGTGCCAGTAGTATCAGCCAGCATAATTCACCCCTCCACTTT.

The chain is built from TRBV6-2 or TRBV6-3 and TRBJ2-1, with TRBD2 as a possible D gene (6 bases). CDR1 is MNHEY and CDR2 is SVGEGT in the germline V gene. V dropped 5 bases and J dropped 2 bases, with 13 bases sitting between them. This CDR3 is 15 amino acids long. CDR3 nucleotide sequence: TGTGCCAGCAGTCGGGACTCACTTCCCTACAATGAGCAGTTCTTC. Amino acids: CASSRDSLPYNEQFF.

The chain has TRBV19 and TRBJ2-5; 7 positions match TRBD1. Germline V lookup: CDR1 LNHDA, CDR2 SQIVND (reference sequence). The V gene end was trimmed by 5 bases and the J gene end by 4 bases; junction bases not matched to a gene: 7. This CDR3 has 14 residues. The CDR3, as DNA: TGTGCCAGTAGTTCGACAGGGATGGGAGAGACCCAGTACTTC. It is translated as CASSSTGMGETQYF.

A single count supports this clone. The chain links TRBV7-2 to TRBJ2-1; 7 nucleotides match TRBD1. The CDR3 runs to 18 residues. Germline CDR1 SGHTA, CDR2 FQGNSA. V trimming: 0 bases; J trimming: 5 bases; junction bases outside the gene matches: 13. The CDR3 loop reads CASSLAQGLNRLDNEQFF. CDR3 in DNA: TGTGCCAGCAGCTTAGCACAGGGGCTGAACCGACTGGACAATGAGCAGTTCTTC.

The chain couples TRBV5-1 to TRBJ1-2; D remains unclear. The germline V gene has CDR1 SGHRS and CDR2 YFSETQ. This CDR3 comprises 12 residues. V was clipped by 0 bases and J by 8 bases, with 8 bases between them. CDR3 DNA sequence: TGCGCCAGCAGCTTGGCCGAGGGCGGCTACACCTTC. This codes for CASSLAEGGYTF.

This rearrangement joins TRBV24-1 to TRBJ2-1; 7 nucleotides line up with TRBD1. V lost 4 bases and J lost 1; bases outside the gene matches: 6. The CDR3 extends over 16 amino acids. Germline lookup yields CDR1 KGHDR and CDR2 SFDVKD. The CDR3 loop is CATSDPGTASYNEQFF. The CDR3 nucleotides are TGTGCCACCAGTGACCCCGGGACAGCTTCCTACAATGAGCAGTTCTTC.

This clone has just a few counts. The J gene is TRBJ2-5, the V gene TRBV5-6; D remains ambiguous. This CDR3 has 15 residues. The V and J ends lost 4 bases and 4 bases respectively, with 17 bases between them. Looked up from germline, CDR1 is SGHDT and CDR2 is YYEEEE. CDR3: CASSLRDPFRETQYF. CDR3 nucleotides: TGTGCCAGCAGCCTACGAGACCCGTTTCGAGAGACCCAGTACTTC.

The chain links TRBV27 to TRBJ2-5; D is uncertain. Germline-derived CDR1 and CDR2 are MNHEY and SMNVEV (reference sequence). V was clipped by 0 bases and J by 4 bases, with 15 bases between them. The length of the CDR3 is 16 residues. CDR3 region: CASSLSNSRTSETQYF. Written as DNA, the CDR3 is TGTGCCAGCAGTTTATCGAATAGCCGTACCTCAGAGACCCAGTACTTC.

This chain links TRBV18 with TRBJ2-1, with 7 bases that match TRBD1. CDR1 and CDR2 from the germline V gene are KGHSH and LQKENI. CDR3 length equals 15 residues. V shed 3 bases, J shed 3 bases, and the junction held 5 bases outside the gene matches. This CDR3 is CASSPGQSDYNEQFF. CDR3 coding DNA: TGTGCCAGCTCACCGGGACAGTCGGACTACAATGAGCAGTTCTTC.

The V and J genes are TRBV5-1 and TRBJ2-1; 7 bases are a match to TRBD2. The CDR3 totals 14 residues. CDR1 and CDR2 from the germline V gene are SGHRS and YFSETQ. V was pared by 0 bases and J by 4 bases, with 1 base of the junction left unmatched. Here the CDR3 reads CASSLEAGYNEQFF. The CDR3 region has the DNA TGCGCCAGCAGCTTGGAAGCGGGGTACAATGAGCAGTTCTTC.

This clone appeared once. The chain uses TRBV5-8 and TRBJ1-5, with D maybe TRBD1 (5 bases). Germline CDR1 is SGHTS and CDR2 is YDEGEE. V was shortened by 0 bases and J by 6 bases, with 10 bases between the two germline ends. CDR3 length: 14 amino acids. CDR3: CASSLEQAPQPQHF. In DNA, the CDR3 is TGTGCCAGCAGCTTGGAACAGGCTCCTCAGCCCCAGCATTTT.

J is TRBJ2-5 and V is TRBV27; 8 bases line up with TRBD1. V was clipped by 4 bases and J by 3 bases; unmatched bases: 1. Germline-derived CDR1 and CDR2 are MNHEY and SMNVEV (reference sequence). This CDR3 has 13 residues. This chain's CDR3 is CASSWTGKETQYF. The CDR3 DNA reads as TGTGCCAGCAGTTGGACAGGGAAAGAGACCCAGTACTTC.

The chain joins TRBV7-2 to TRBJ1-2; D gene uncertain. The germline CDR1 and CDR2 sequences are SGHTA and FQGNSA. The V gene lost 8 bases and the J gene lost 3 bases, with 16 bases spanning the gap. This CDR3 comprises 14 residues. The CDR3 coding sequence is TGTGCCAGCGGTTCTGGTTTGGCGGACTATGGCTACACCTTC. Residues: CASGSGLADYGYTF. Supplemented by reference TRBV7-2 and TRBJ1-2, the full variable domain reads GAGVSQSPSNKVTEKGKDVELRCDPISGHTALYWYRQSLGQGLEFLIYFQGNSAPDKSGLPSDRFSAERTGGSVSTLTIQRTQQEDSAVYLCASGSGLADYGYTFGSGTRLTVV.

The CDR3 DNA sequence: TGTGCCAGCAGCTTAACGTCAGGACTAGTCAATGAGCAGTTCTTC. Amino acids: CASSLTSGLVNEQFF. The chain joins TRBV7-3 to TRBJ2-1; 7 nucleotides agree with TRBD2. The trim removed 0 bases at V and 6 bases at J, leaving 5 bases unmatched. Germline V CDR1 and CDR2: SGHTA, FQGTGA. The CDR3 has 15 residues.

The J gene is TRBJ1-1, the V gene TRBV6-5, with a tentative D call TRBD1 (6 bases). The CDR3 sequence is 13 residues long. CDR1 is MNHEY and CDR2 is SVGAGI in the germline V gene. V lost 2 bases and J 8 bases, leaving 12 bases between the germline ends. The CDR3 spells CASSYPDRSEAFF. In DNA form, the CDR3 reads TGTGCCAGCAGTTACCCCGACAGGTCGGAAGCTTTCTTT.

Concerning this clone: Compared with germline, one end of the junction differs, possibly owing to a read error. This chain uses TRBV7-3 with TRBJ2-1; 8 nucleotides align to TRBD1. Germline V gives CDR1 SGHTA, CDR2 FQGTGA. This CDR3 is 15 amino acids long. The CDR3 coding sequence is TGTGCCAGCAGCATAACAGGGGGAGGCTACAATGAGCAGTTCTTC. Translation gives CASSITGGGYNEQFF. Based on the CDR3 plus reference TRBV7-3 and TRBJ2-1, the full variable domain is GAGVSQTPSNKVTEKGKYVELRCDPISGHTALYWYRQSLGQGPEFLIYFQGTGAADDSGLPNDRFFAVRPEGSVSTLKIQRTERGDSAVYLCASSITGGGYNEQFFGPGTRLTVL.

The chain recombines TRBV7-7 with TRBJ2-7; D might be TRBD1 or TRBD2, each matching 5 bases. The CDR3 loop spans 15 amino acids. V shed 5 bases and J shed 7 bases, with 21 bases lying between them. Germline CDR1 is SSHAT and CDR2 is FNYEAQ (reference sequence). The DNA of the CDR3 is TGTGCCAGCAGCCCCTGGGTGGGGGTGTTCTGGGAGCAGTACTTC. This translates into CASSPWVGVFWEQYF.

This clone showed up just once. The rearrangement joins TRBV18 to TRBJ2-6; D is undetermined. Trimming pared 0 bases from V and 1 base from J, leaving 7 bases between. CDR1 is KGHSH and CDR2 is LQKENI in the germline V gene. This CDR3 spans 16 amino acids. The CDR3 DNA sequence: TGTGCCAGCTCACCACCAGGAACTTCTGGGGCCAACGTCCTGACTTTC. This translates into CASSPPGTSGANVLTF. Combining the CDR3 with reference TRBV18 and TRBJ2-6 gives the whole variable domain NAGVMQNPRHLVRRRGQEARLRCSPMKGHSHVYWYRQLPEEGLKFMVYLQKENIIDESGMPKERFSAEFPKEGPSILRIQQVVRGDSAAYFCASSPPGTSGANVLTFGAGSRLTVL.

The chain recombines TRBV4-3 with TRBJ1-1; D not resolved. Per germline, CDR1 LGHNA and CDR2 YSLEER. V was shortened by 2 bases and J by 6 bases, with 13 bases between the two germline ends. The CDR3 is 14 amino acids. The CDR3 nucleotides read TGCGCCAGCAGCCAAAGAACTTCATACGCTGAAGCTTTCTTT. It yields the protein CASSQRTSYAEAFF.

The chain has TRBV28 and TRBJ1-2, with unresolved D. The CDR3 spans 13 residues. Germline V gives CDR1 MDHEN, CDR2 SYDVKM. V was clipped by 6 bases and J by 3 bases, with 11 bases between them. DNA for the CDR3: TGTGCCAGCAGGGCCCCGAGGGACTATGGCTACACCTTC. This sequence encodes CASRAPRDYGYTF.

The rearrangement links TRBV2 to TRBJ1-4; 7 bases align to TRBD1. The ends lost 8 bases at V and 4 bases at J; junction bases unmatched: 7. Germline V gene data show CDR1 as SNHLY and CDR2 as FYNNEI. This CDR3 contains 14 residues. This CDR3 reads CASGWTGYNEKLFF. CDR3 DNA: TGTGCCAGCGGATGGACAGGCTATAATGAAAAACTGTTTTTT.

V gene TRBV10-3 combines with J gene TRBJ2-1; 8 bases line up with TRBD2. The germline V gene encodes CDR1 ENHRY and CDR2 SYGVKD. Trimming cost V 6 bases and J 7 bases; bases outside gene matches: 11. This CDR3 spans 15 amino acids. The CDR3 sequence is CAISYREGHRNEQFF. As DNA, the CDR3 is TGTGCCATCAGCTACCGGGAGGGCCATCGGAATGAGCAGTTCTTC.

The CDR3 is CASSLGLSGGRDEQFF. The CDR3, as DNA: TGTGCCAGCAGCTTAGGGTTGTCAGGGGGCAGGGATGAGCAGTTCTTC. This sequence joins TRBV11-1 and TRBJ2-1; 8 bases align to TRBD1. The CDR3 has 16 amino acids. The V segment lost 1 base and the J segment 8 bases; nucleotides outside the gene matches: 10. Germline CDR1 is SGHAT and CDR2 is FQDESV (reference sequence).

CDR3 protein: CASSYISGSAGELFF. CDR3 bases: TGTGCCAGCAGTTATATTAGCGGGAGTGCCGGGGAGCTGTTTTTT. The chain employs TRBV28 and TRBJ2-2; 9 bases agree with TRBD2. This CDR3 contains 15 residues. Germline-derived CDR1 and CDR2 are MDHEN and SYDVKM. The V and J ends lost 4 bases and 6 bases, in that order; junction bases with no gene match: 6.

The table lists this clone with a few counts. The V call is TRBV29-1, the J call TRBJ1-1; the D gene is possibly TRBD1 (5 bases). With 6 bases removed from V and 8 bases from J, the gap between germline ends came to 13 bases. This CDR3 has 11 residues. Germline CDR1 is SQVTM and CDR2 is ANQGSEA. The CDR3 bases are TGCAGCGTCAGGGTTGGCGGGGAAGCTTTCTTT. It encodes CSVRVGGEAFF. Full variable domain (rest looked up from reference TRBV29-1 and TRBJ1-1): SAVISQKPSRDICQRGTSLTIQCQVDSQVTMMFWYRQQPGQSLTLIATANQGSEATYESGFVIDKFPISRPNLTFSTLTVSNMSPEDSSIYLCSVRVGGEAFFGQGTRLTVV.

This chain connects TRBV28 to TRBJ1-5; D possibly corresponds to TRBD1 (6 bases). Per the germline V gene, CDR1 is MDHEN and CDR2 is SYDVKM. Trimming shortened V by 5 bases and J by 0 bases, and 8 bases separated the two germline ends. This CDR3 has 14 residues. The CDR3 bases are TGTGCCAGCAGTCGGACAGATAGCAATCAGCCCCAGCATTTT. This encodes CASSRTDSNQPQHF.